This TCR beta chain is from a study of control samples from healthy donors and cancer patients. Trimming stripped 6 bases from V and 4 bases from J, with 10 bases between. Germline CDR1 and CDR2: MNHEY and SVGAGI. The CDR3 length is 12 residues. This table comes from immunoSEQ multiplex PCR, and its TCRdb copy is limited to in-frame clones, with some not included. The sample lists about 35,000 clones, approximately 93% occurring once. This clone was recorded only once. Sequenced input: PBMCs. The genes are TRBV6-5 and TRBJ2-7; D remains ambiguous. The receptor was isolated from a man aged 35 to 55 with colorectal cancer. The CDR3 loop reads CASRGLAYEQYF. CDR3 nucleotides: TGTGCCAGCAGGGGTTTGGCTTACGAGCAGTACTTC.